Listed here is a single T cell receptor beta chain. Profiled with immunoSEQ multiplex PCR; TCRdb holds only in-frame clones, not every one. The table shows about 54,000 clones, with roughly 87% occurring only once. This sample is drawn from a study of T cells in tuberculosis. On the study more broadly: CD1B tetramers identified T cells specific for mycobacterial lipid GMM.

This CDR3 comprises 15 residues. The V gene lost 1 base and the J gene lost 0 bases, with 10 bases spanning the gap. Germline CDR1 LGHNA, CDR2 YSLEER. Cells were sorted from thawed PBMC rested overnight and stained with GMM-loaded CD1B tetramer, viability dye and anti-CD3. C32 glucose monomycolate from Rhodococcus equi was loaded onto the CD1B tetramers. The chain combines TRBV4-3 with TRBJ2-7; perhaps TRBD1 as D (5 bases). This clonotype was obtained from an adult woman with latent tuberculosis. The source material was CD1b-GMM tetramer-negative cells sorted from PBMCs. The CDR3 coding sequence is TGCGCCAGCAGCCAAGGCCCGCAGGGCTCCTACGAGCAGTACTTC. Its protein product is CASSQGPQGSYEQYF.